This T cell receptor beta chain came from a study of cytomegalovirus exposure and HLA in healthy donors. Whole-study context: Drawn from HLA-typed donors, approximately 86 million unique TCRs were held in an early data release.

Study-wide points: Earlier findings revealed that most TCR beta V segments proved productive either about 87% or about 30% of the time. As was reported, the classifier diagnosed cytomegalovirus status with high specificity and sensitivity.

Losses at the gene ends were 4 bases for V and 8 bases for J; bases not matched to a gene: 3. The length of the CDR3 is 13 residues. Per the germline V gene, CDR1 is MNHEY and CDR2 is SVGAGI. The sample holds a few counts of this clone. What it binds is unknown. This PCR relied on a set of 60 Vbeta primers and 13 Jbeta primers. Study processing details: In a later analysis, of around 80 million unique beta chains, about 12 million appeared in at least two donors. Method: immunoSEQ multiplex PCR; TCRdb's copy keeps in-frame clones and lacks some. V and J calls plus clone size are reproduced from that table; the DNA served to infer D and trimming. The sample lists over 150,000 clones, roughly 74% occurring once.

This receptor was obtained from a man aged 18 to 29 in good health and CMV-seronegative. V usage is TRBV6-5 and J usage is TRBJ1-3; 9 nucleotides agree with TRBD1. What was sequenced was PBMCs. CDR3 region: CASSSWTGDTIYF. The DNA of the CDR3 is TGTGCCAGCAGTTCCTGGACAGGGGACACCATATATTTT.